The entry below describes one TCR beta chain. Its cognate antigen is unknown. The record originates from a study of Ad26.COV2.S vaccination and SARS-CoV-2 variants. In the study overall: Enrolled in COV1001, the donor was in the Ad26.COV2.S trial arm, which received the vaccine.

Study findings and constraints: Vaccinees reportedly had broad spike-specific CD8+ and CD4+ T cell responses.

The treatment here: roughly 19 received Ad26.COV2.S at low or high dose, single or two shots; roughly five received placebo; per-sample allocation not given. Sampling took place 63 days after the first vaccine or placebo injection. There are 15 residues in the CDR3. V was pared by 2 bases and J by 1 base, with 11 bases between. Per the germline V gene, CDR1 is MNHEY and CDR2 is SVGEGT. Clones were sequenced by immunoSEQ multiplex PCR, and TCRdb holds only the in-frame ones, with some missing. The sample has about 440,000 clones, around 91% seen once. The V gene is TRBV6-2 or TRBV6-3, the J gene TRBJ2-5, with a tentative D call TRBD1 (5 bases). This specimen was peripheral blood, taken in a trial of Ad26.COV2.S vaccine versus placebo. This receptor was identified in a person aged 18-65 years who received the Ad26.COV2.S COVID-19 vaccine or a placebo. The CDR3 loop reads CASSYRGVLQETQYF. In DNA, the CDR3 is TGTGCCAGCAGTTACAGGGGCGTCCTCCAAGAGACCCAGTACTTC.